The 29 T cell receptor beta chains below were found in one sample sequenced in a study of cytomegalovirus exposure and HLA in healthy donors. 60 Vbeta and 13 Jbeta primers were used in PCR. The repertoire was sequenced with immunoSEQ multiplex PCR; TCRdb's copy has only in-frame clones and lacks some. Of 95,000 to 130,000 clones in the sample, around 75% are singletons; the top ten hold around 1.7%. Material for sequencing was PBMCs. The source of these receptors is a woman aged 18-29 years in good health and CMV-seronegative.

Only a few counts were recorded for this clone. The V and J genes are TRBV14 and TRBJ2-5, with 9 bases aligning to TRBD2. This CDR3 spans 16 amino acids. V lost 2 bases, J lost 1 base, and 5 bases stayed unmatched. The germline V gene has CDR1 SGHDN and CDR2 FVKESK. The CDR3 DNA reads as TGTGCCAGCAGCCAACAGCGGGGGGTCTCCCAAGAGACCCAGTACTTC. Amino acids: CASSQQRGVSQETQYF.

The V gene is TRBV30, the J gene TRBJ1-2; TRBD1 agrees at 7 bases. This CDR3 has 13 residues. The germline gives CDR1 GTSNPN, CDR2 SVGIG (reference sequence). The trim removed 3 bases at V and 8 bases at J, leaving 9 bases unmatched. CDR3: CAWRDDREEGYTF. The CDR3 nucleotides are TGTGCCTGGAGGGATGACAGGGAAGAGGGCTACACCTTC.

This rearrangement joins TRBV6-1 to TRBJ1-6; D is ambiguous. Trimming took 2 bases from V and 10 from J, leaving 18 bases between them. The CDR3 is made up of 16 amino acids. The germline V gene has CDR1 MNHNS and CDR2 SASEGT. CDR3 nucleotides: TGTGCCAGCAGTGAACCACCCTCAGGTAGCGAGTCACCCCTCCACTTT. This translates into CASSEPPSGSESPLHF.

The rearrangement links TRBV7-9 to TRBJ2-2, with TRBD1 matching over 7 bases. Germline-derived CDR1 and CDR2 are SEHNR and FQNEAQ (reference sequence). J lost 4 bases, V lost 5 bases, and 13 bases had no gene match. The CDR3 has 17 amino acids. CDR3 bases: TGTGCCAGCAGCCACCTGGATCTTAGGGGGCTCACCGGGGAGCTGTTTTTT. Translated: CASSHLDLRGLTGELFF. Supplemented by reference TRBV7-9 and TRBJ2-2, the full variable domain reads DTGVSQNPRHKITKRGQNVTFRCDPISEHNRLYWYRQTLGQGPEFLTYFQNEAQLEKSRLLSDRFSAERPKGSFSTLEIQRTEQGDSAMYLCASSHLDLRGLTGELFFGEGSRLTVL.

This clone was observed a single time. The chain combines TRBV5-8 with TRBJ1-6; TRBD1 might be the D (6 bases). The V end was cut by 0 bases, the J end by 6 bases, with 16 bases between. The CDR3 loop spans 17 amino acids. Per the germline V gene, CDR1 is SGHTS and CDR2 is YDEGEE. In nucleotides, the CDR3 is TGTGCCAGCAGCTTGGTCCCAAACAGGGTGGGTAATTCACCCCTCCACTTT. Protein: CASSLVPNRVGNSPLHF.

CDR3 sequence reads: CASSLSRAADTQYF. The CDR3 coding sequence is TGTGCCAGCAGCTTAAGCAGGGCCGCAGATACGCAGTATTTT. J is TRBJ2-3 and V is TRBV7-8; TRBD1 might be the D (5 bases). Looked up from germline, CDR1 is SGHVS and CDR2 is FQNEAQ. CDR3 size: 14 residues. V was clipped by 2 bases and J by 4 bases, with 10 bases between them. The whole variable domain, filled in from reference TRBV7-8 and TRBJ2-3, reads GAGVSQSPRYKVAKRGQDVALRCDPISGHVSLFWYQQALGQGPEFLTYFQNEAQLDKSGLPSDRFFAERPEGSVSTLKIQRTQQEDSAVYLCASSLSRAADTQYFGPGTRLTVL.

This clone was seen once. The CDR3 DNA is TGTGCCAGCAGGGGACAGGACAATCAGCCCCAGCATTTT. Amino acid sequence: CASRGQDNQPQHF. The J gene is TRBJ1-5, the V gene TRBV27; TRBD1 matches 8 bases. The CDR3 totals 13 residues. V lost 6 bases and J lost 3; bases outside the gene matches: 1. Germline V CDR1 and CDR2: MNHEY, SMNVEV (reference sequence).

V gene TRBV30 combines with J gene TRBJ1-5; D perhaps matches TRBD1 (5 bases). CDR1 and CDR2 from the germline V gene are GTSNPN and SVGIG (reference sequence). V lost 1 base and J 2 bases, leaving 12 bases between the germline ends. The CDR3 runs to 15 residues. The CDR3 spells CAWSAGQGGNQPQHF. DNA for the CDR3: TGTGCCTGGAGTGCCGGCCAGGGCGGCAATCAGCCCCAGCATTTT.

The chain joins TRBV6-6 to TRBJ2-7; maybe TRBD1 (7 bases). The germline V and J ends were trimmed by 5 bases and 0 bases, with 17 bases remaining between them. CDR3 length: 16 amino acids. Germline V gives CDR1 MNHNY, CDR2 SVGAGI (reference sequence). The CDR3 region has the DNA TGTGCCAGCAGTCCCAGGGGGAGGTCCTTCTCCTACGAGCAGTACTTC. Translation: CASSPRGRSFSYEQYF.

This chain joins TRBV5-1 and TRBJ1-2; D uncertain. V dropped 3 bases and J dropped 4 bases, with 10 bases sitting between them. This CDR3 has 13 residues. The germline CDR1 and CDR2 sequences are SGHRS and YFSETQ. The CDR3 DNA sequence: TGCGCCAGCAGCTGGCAGGAGGGCTATGGCTACACCTTC. Its protein product is CASSWQEGYGYTF. The complete variable domain, with remaining parts taken from reference TRBV5-1 and TRBJ1-2, reads KAGVTQTPRYLIKTRGQQVTLSCSPISGHRSVSWYQQTPGQGLQFLFEYFSETQRNKGNFPGRFSGRQFSNSRSEMNVSTLELGDSALYLCASSWQEGYGYTFGSGTRLTVV.

The chain joins TRBV7-9 to TRBJ2-7; 7 nucleotides agree with TRBD1. CDR3 size: 14 residues. Germline CDR1 reads SEHNR; CDR2 reads FQNEAQ (reference sequence). J lost 0 bases, V lost 4 bases, and 3 bases had no gene match. CDR3: CASSSTGSSYEQYF. In DNA, the CDR3 is TGTGCCAGCAGCTCGACAGGGAGCTCCTACGAGCAGTACTTC. The full variable domain, with the rest looked up from reference TRBV7-9 and TRBJ2-7, is DTGVSQNPRHKITKRGQNVTFRCDPISEHNRLYWYRQTLGQGPEFLTYFQNEAQLEKSRLLSDRFSAERPKGSFSTLEIQRTEQGDSAMYLCASSSTGSSYEQYFGPGTRLTVT.

A few counts support this clone. The CDR3 is CAIKGQVNTEAFF. Here the CDR3 DNA reads TGTGCCATCAAGGGACAGGTGAACACTGAAGCTTTCTTT. The chain has TRBV10-3 and TRBJ1-1, with 8 bases fitting TRBD1. This CDR3 spans 13 amino acids. J was trimmed by 0 bases and V by 7 bases; bases with no gene match: 1. Germline V lookup: CDR1 ENHRY, CDR2 SYGVKD.

This chain joins TRBV2 and TRBJ2-7, with D perhaps TRBD2 (6 bases). In germline, CDR1 is SNHLY, CDR2 FYNNEI. The CDR3 spans 15 residues. The ends were cut back, 1 base at V and 2 bases at J, with 12 bases in the middle. The chain's CDR3 is CASSEEGLLAYEQYF. Here the CDR3 DNA reads TGTGCCAGCAGTGAAGAGGGACTCCTGGCCTACGAGCAGTACTTC.

This clone was seen just once. The chain uses TRBV7-9 and TRBJ1-4, with TRBD1 as a possible D gene (5 bases). The CDR3 length is 15 residues. V shed 10 bases and J shed 2 bases, with 17 bases lying between them. Germline lookup yields CDR1 SEHNR and CDR2 FQNEAQ (reference sequence). The CDR3 protein is CATQKEKGTNEKLFF. CDR3 nucleotides: TGTGCCACCCAAAAAGAGAAGGGGACTAATGAAAAACTGTTTTTT.

The chain has TRBV2 and TRBJ1-5; weak D call: TRBD1 (5 bases). This CDR3 has 14 amino acids. Germline V lookup: CDR1 SNHLY, CDR2 FYNNEI. The V and J ends lost 7 bases and 4 bases respectively, with 14 bases between them. The CDR3 DNA sequence: TGTGCCAGCATCGGGGACGGGGGAAATCAGCCCCAGCATTTT. It specifies CASIGDGGNQPQHF.

The gene calls are TRBV4-1 and TRBJ2-5; D is ambiguous. Germline V gene lookup returns CDR1 MGHRA and CDR2 YSYEKL. This CDR3 has 15 amino acids. Trimming removed 0 bases from V and 2 bases from J, with 10 bases in between. The CDR3 nucleotides read TGCGCCAGCAGCCAAGATCTTAAGCTACAAGAGACCCAGTACTTC. Its translation: CASSQDLKLQETQYF.

Points on this clone: Its ends do not fully match the called genes, so a read error is possible. Other DNA sequences of this sample code for an identical CDR3. The CDR3, as DNA: TGCAGCGCCGACTCAGGGTGGGACACTGAGGCTTTCTTT. Its translation: CSADSGWDTEAFF. The rearrangement joins TRBV29-1 to TRBJ1-1; D is perhaps TRBD1 (6 bases). From germline, CDR1 is SQVTM and CDR2 ANQGSEA. The CDR3 spans 13 residues.

The rearrangement joins TRBV7-2 to TRBJ1-3; D unclear. The CDR3 has 12 residues. Trimming took off 1 base at V and 9 bases at J, with 7 bases between the two ends. Germline values: CDR1 SGHTA, CDR2 FQGNSA. The CDR3 DNA reads TGTGCCAGCAGCTTAGTGGGGAGCACCATATATTTT. Protein: CASSLVGSTIYF.

V is TRBV7-9 and J is TRBJ2-7; possibly TRBD1 for D (5 bases). Trimming shortened V by 8 bases and J by 2 bases, and 16 bases separated the two germline ends. The CDR3 sequence is 14 residues long. The V gene's germline CDR1 is SEHNR and CDR2 FQNEAQ (reference sequence). CDR3 nucleotides: TGTGCCAGCGCCAAGCTAGACAGACCCTACGAGCAGTACTTC. Translation gives CASAKLDRPYEQYF.

This clone has just one count. This rearrangement joins TRBV28 to TRBJ2-2; D unclear. Germline values: CDR1 MDHEN, CDR2 SYDVKM. Trimming took 8 bases from V and 0 from J, leaving 4 bases between them. The length of the CDR3 is 12 residues. CDR3 loop: CASFANTGELFF. The CDR3 DNA sequence: TGTGCCAGCTTCGCGAACACCGGGGAGCTGTTTTTT.

This chain joins TRBV30 and TRBJ2-7; a weak D match, TRBD1 (6 bases). This CDR3 is 14 amino acids long. Trimming pared 5 bases from V and 1 base from J, leaving 15 bases between. The germline gives CDR1 GTSNPN, CDR2 SVGIG (reference sequence). CDR3 sequence reads: CAWQTWDTSYEQYF. CDR3 in DNA: TGTGCCTGGCAAACCTGGGACACTTCCTACGAGCAGTACTTC.

This clone turned up a few times. DNA for the CDR3: TGTGCCAGCAGCCAAGATCGGTCCGGGTCCGGAGCTTTCTTT. The encoded protein is CASSQDRSGSGAFF. The V call is TRBV4-2, the J call TRBJ1-1; D gene ambiguous. CDR1 and CDR2 from the germline V gene are LGHNA and YNFKEQ. The V end lost 0 bases, the J end lost 10 bases, and 15 bases lay between the germline ends. There are 14 residues in the CDR3.

The J gene is TRBJ1-1, the V gene TRBV6-5, with D perhaps TRBD1 (5 bases). V lost 8 bases to trimming and J lost 4 bases, with 8 bases between them. CDR1 is MNHEY and CDR2 is SVGAGI in the germline V gene. CDR3 length equals 11 residues. CDR3 coding DNA: TGTGCCAGCGCAAGGGGCACTGAAGCTTTCTTT. As protein: CASARGTEAFF.

This chain connects TRBV9 to TRBJ1-6; TRBD1 agrees at 8 bases. V was clipped by 3 bases and J by 7 bases; unmatched bases: 3. The germline V gene encodes CDR1 SGDLS and CDR2 YYNGEE. This CDR3 has 14 amino acids. The CDR3 sequence: CASSAGGSNSPLHF. Here the CDR3 DNA reads TGTGCCAGCAGCGCAGGGGGCTCGAATTCACCCCTCCACTTT.

The CDR3 DNA reads TGTGCCAGCAGTTTAAGGACAGGGGACCATGGCTACACCTTC. Residues: CASSLRTGDHGYTF. J is TRBJ1-2 and V is TRBV28, with TRBD1 identical over 9 bases. With V trimmed by 2 bases and J by 6 bases, 4 bases remained unmatched. The CDR3 runs to 14 residues. CDR1 is MDHEN, CDR2 SYDVKM, per germline.

The chain is built from TRBV5-6 and TRBJ1-6, with 8 bases identical to TRBD1. The germline gives CDR1 SGHDT, CDR2 YYEEEE. CDR3 size: 16 residues. V trimming: 2 bases; J trimming: 10 bases; junction bases outside the gene matches: 11. CDR3 protein: CASSFGTGIGSSPLHF. The CDR3 DNA reads as TGTGCCAGCAGCTTTGGGACAGGAATCGGCAGCTCACCCCTCCACTTT.

As concerns this clone: This sample also contains other DNA sequences that code for the same CDR3. V usage is TRBV5-1 and J usage is TRBJ1-4; no clear D gene. The germline V and J ends were trimmed by 1 base and 0 bases, with 4 bases remaining between them. CDR1 and CDR2 from the germline V gene are SGHRS and YFSETQ. The CDR3 is made up of 14 amino acids. DNA for the CDR3: TGCGCCAGCAGCTTGACAGCAACTAATGAAAAACTGTTTTTT. This encodes CASSLTATNEKLFF. Combining the CDR3 with reference TRBV5-1 and TRBJ1-4 gives the whole variable domain KAGVTQTPRYLIKTRGQQVTLSCSPISGHRSVSWYQQTPGQGLQFLFEYFSETQRNKGNFPGRFSGRQFSNSRSEMNVSTLELGDSALYLCASSLTATNEKLFFGSGTQLSVL.

This clone appeared a few times. V usage is TRBV7-9 and J usage is TRBJ2-3; D not resolved. The CDR3 runs to 13 residues. Trimming pared 2 bases from V and 1 base from J, leaving 4 bases between. Germline-derived CDR1 and CDR2 are SEHNR and FQNEAQ (reference sequence). The CDR3 here is CASSLSGTDTQYF. In DNA form, the CDR3 reads TGTGCCAGCAGCTTATCAGGCACAGATACGCAGTATTTT.

This clone was seen only a few times. The J gene is TRBJ2-2, the V gene TRBV7-3; D perhaps matches TRBD1 (5 bases). CDR3 length: 14 amino acids. Germline V gene sequence: CDR1 SGHTA, CDR2 FQGTGA. V lost 3 bases and J 4 bases, leaving 9 bases between the germline ends. The CDR3 region has the DNA TGTGCCAGCAGCTTTTCAGGGCTCACCGGGGAGCTGTTTTTT. Residues: CASSFSGLTGELFF.